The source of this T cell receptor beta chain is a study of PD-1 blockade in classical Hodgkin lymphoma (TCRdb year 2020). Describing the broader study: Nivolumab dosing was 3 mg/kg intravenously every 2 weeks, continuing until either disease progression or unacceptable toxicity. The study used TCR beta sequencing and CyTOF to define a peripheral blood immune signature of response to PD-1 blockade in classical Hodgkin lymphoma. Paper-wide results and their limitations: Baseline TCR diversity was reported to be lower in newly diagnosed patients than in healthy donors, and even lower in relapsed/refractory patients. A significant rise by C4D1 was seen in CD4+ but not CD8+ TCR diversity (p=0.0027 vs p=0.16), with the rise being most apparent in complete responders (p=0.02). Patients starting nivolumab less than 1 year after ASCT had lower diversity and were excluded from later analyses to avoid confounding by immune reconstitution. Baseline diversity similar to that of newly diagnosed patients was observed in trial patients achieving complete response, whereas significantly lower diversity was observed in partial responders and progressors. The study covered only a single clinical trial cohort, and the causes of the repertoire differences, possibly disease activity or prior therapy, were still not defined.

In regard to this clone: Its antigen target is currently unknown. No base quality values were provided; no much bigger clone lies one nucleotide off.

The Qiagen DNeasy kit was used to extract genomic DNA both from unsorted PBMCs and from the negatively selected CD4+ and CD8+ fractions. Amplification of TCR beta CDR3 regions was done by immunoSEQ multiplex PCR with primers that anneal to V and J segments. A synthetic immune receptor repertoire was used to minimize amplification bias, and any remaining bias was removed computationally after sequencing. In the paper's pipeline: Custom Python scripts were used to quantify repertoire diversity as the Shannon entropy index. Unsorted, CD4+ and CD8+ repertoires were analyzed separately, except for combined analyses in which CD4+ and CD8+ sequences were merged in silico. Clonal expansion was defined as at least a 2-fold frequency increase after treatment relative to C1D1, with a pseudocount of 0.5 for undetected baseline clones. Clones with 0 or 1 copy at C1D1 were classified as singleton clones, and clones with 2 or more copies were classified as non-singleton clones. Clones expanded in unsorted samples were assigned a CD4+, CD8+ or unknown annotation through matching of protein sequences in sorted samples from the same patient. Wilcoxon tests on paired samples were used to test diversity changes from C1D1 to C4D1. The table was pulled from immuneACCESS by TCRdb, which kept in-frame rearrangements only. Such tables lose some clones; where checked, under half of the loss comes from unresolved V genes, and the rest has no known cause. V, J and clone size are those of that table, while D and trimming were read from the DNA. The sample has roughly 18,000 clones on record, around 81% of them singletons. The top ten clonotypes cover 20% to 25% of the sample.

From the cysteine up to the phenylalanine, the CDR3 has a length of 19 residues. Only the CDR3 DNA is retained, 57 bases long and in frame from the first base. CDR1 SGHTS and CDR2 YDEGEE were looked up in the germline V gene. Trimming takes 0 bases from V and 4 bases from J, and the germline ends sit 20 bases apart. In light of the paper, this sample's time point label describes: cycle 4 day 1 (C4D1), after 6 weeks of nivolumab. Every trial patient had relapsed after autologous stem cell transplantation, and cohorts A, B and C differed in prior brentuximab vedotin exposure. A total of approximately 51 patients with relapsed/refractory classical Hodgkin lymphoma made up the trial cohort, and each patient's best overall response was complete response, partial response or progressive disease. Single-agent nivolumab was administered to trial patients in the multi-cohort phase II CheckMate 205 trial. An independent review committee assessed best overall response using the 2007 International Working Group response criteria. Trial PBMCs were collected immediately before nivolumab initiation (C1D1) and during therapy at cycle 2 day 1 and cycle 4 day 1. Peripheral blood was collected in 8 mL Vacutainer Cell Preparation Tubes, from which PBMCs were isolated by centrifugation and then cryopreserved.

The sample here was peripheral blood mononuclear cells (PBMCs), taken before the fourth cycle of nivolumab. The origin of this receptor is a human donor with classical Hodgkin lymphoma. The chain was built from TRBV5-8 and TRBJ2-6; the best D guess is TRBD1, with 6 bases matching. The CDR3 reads CASSLARRRGLSGANVLTF. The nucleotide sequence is TGTGCCAGCAGCTTGGCCAGGAGAAGGGGGTTGTCAGGGGCCAACGTCCTGACTTTC.